This TCR beta chain was observed in a study of early T cells in non-severe SARS-CoV-2 infection. Broader study findings: VDJdb-based annotation leaned toward anti-spike CD8 responses and missed private and CD4 specificities.

Losses at the gene ends were 4 bases for V and 6 bases for J; bases not matched to a gene: 9. The CDR3 contains 15 residues. Per the germline V gene, CDR1 is MNHNY and CDR2 is SVGAGI (reference sequence). This clonotype was counted ten times or more. Its matching antigen is unknown. The protocol attached unique molecular identifiers to individual cDNA molecules. TCRdb recomputed calls from the 5' RACE reads with MiXCR, one row per CDR3 protein. The sample carries around 27,000 distinct CDR3 sequences, 3.9% recorded once. Sequenced input: whole blood. The rearrangement links TRBV6-6 to TRBJ2-7, with TRBD1 identical over 10 bases. The clonotype was recovered from an adult who was a healthcare worker with PCR-confirmed SARS-CoV-2 infection or an uninfected control (not recorded which). CDR3 amino acids: CASSSTLTGGAEQYF. As DNA, the CDR3 is TGTGCCAGCAGTTCTACCCTGACAGGGGGCGCCGAGCAGTACTTC.